These T cell receptor beta chains were read from a single sample in a study of T cell changes during pregnancy in multiple sclerosis. The assay was immunoSEQ multiplex PCR, and TCRdb's table has in-frame clones only and misses some. This table holds approximately 89,000 clones, approximately 94% found once. This specimen consisted of peripheral blood, obtained in the third trimester of pregnancy. The source is a female donor with multiple sclerosis, enrolled in a pregnancy study. Each CDR3 is given without its conserved first and last residue.

V	J	CDR3
TRBV15	TRBJ2-1	ATSSGGSYNEQF
TRBV6-1	TRBJ1-2	ASEGLGQVYGYT
TRBV19	TRBJ2-2	ASTPTGVGPGELF
TRBV29-1	TRBJ1-3	SVVAGNTIY
TRBV2	TRBJ1-5	ASNPERGSNQPQH
TRBV6-4	TRBJ2-3	ASSERSTDTQY
TRBV7-3	TRBJ2-1	ASSPGTGVLEQF
TRBV9	TRBJ2-1	ASSVVPRALAGGLGEQF
TRBV6-5	TRBJ2-1	ASGLAGFSYNEQF
TRBV19	TRBJ2-7	ASKGDGSGYPYEQY
TRBV27	TRBJ2-7	ASSRQSSSYEQY
TRBV15	TRBJ2-7	ATSWDRAYEQY
TRBV11-2	TRBJ1-2	ASSPSGLTDYGYT
TRBV7-6	TRBJ2-7	ASSLVQGAQQY
TRBV28	TRBJ1-1	ASSETTPNTEAF
TRBV30	TRBJ1-6	ACNEYNSPLH
TRBV2	TRBJ2-3	ATAGGTRDTDTQY
TRBV30	TRBJ2-1	AGQGAGSYNEQF
TRBV7-6	TRBJ2-1	DTPHNAPCNEQF
TRBV11-3	TRBJ2-1	ASSSQGGYNEQF
TRBV7-3	TRBJ1-1	ASSSTYGTEAF
TRBV19	TRBJ1-5	ASSILRQISNQPQH
TRBV6-5	TRBJ2-1	ASSFSGGGRNEQF
TRBV9	TRBJ2-1	ASSPGTQGRHEQF
TRBV6-5	TRBJ1-5	ASPAGLSSNQPQH
TRBV4-1	TRBJ2-2	ASSQSQGRNTGELF
TRBV29-1	TRBJ2-7	SVRGTSYEQY
TRBV5-5	TRBJ2-7	ASSLYDYYEQY
TRBV29-1	TRBJ1-3	SVADISSGNTIY
TRBV6-5	TRBJ1-5	ASRRDRGADQPQH
TRBV19	TRBJ2-7	ASSINPKAVSYEQY
TRBV6-5	TRBJ1-1	ASRRTAINTEAF
TRBV11-1	TRBJ2-2	ASSLEVVGGANTGELF
TRBV30	TRBJ1-2	AWYPTGDGYT
TRBV19	TRBJ1-5	ASSTTGGSSNQPQH
TRBV7-9	TRBJ2-3	ASSSIRGGAEGRTDTQY
TRBV28	TRBJ1-5	ASSPPDRPNQPQH
TRBV29-1	TRBJ1-1	SAMHRTGKDTEAF
TRBV9	TRBJ2-5	ASSVEGGGGIQETQY
TRBV10-3	TRBJ1-1	AISTGVGTEAF
TRBV7-8	TRBJ2-1	ASRTGTKANNEQF
TRBV9	TRBJ2-5	ASSALLAGGWETQY